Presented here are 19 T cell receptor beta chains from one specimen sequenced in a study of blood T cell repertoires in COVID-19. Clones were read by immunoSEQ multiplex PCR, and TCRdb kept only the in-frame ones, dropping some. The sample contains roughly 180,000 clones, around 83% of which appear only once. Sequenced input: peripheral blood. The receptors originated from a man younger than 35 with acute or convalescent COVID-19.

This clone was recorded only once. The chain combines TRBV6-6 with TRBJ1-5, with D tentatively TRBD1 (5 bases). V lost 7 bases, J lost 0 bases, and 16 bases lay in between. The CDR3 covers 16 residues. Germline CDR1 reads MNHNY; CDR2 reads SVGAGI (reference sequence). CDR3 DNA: TGTGCCAGCACTAGGAGGGGCGAATATAGCAATCAGCCCCAGCATTTT. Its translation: CASTRRGEYSNQPQHF.

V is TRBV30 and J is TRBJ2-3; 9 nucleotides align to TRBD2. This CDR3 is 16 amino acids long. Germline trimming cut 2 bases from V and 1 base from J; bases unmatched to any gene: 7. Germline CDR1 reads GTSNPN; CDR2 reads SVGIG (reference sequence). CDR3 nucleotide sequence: TGTGCCTGGAGTACCGGACTAGCGACCCGCACAGATACGCAGTATTTT. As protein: CAWSTGLATRTDTQYF.

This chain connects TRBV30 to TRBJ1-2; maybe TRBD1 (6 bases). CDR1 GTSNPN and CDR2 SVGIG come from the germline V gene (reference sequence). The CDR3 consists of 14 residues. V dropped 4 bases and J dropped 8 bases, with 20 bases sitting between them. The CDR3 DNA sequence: TGTGCCTGGATCCAAAGGGGGGGCGCGGGAGGCTACACCTTC. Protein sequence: CAWIQRGGAGGYTF.

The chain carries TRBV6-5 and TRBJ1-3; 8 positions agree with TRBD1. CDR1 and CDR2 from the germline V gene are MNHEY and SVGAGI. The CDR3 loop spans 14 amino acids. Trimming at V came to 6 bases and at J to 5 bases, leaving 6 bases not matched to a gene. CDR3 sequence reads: CASRRDRGRNTIYF. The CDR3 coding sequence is TGTGCCAGCAGAAGAGACAGGGGAAGAAACACCATATATTTT.

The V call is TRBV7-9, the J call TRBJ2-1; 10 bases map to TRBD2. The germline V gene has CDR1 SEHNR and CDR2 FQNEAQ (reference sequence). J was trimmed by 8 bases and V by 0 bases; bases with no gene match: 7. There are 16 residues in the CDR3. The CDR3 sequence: CASSLALAGAGDEQFF. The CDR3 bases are TGTGCCAGCAGCTTAGCGCTAGCGGGGGCCGGTGATGAGCAGTTCTTC.

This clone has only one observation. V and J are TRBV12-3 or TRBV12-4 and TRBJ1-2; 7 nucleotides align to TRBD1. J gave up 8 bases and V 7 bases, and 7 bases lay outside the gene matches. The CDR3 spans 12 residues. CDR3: CASTRGPNGYTF. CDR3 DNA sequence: TGTGCCAGCACAAGGGGGCCGAACGGCTACACCTTC.

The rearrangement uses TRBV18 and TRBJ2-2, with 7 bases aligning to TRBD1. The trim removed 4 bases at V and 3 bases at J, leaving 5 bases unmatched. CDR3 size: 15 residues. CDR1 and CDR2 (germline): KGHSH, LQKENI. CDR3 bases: TGTGCCAGCTCACGACAGGGAAGGGACACCGGGGAGCTGTTTTTT. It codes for CASSRQGRDTGELFF.

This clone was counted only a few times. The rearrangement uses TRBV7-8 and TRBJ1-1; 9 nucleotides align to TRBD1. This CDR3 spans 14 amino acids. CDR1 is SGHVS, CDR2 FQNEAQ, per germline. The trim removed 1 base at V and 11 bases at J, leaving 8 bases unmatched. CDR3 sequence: CASSLGSDRGYAFF. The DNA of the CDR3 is TGTGCCAGCAGCTTAGGGTCGGACAGGGGATATGCTTTCTTT.

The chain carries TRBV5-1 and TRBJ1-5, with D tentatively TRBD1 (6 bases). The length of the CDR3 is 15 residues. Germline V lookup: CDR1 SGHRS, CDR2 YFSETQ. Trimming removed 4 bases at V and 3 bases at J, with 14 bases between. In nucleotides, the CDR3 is TGCGCCAGCAGCCCCCTGGGACACGTCAATCAGCCCCAGCATTTT. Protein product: CASSPLGHVNQPQHF.

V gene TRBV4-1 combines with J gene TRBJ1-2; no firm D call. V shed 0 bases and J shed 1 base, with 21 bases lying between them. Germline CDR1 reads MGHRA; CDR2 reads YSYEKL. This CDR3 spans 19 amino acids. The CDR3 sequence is CASSQDFFNLQILNYGYTF. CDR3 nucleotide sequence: TGCGCCAGCAGCCAAGATTTTTTTAATCTCCAGATTCTTAACTATGGCTACACCTTC.

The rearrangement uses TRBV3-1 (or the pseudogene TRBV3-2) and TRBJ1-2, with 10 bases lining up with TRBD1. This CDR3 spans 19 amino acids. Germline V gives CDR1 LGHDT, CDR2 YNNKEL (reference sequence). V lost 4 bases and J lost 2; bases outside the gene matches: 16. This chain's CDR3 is CASSRRSSGQGSLNYGYTF. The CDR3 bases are TGTGCCAGCAGCCGTAGAAGCTCGGGACAGGGGTCCTTGAACTATGGCTACACCTTC.

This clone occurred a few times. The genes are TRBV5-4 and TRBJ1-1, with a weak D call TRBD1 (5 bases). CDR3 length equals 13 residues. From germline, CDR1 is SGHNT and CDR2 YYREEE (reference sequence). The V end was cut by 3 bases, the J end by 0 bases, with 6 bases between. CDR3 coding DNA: TGTGCCAGCAGCTCACAGGTGAACACTGAAGCTTTCTTT. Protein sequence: CASSSQVNTEAFF.

CDR3 in amino acids: CASRVTGSVEKLFF. In nucleotides, the CDR3 is TGCGCCAGCAGAGTAACCGGGTCAGTTGAAAAACTGTTTTTT. This sequence joins TRBV5-1 and TRBJ1-4, with D unclear. The length of the CDR3 is 14 residues. Trimming removed 5 bases from V and 7 bases from J, with 15 bases in between. Germline CDR1 SGHRS, CDR2 YFSETQ.

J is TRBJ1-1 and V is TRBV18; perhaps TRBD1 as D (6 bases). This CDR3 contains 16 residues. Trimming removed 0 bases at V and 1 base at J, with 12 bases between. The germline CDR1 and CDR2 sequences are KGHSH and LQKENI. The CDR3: CASSPPIGQSNTEAFF. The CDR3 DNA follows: TGTGCCAGCTCACCACCGATCGGACAGTCGAACACTGAAGCTTTCTTT.

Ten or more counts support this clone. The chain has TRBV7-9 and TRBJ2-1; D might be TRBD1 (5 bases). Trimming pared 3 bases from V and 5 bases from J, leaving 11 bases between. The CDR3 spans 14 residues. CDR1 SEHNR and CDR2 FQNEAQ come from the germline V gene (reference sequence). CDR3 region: CASSFTGFNNEQFF. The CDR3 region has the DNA TGTGCCAGCAGCTTCACAGGATTTAACAATGAGCAGTTCTTC.

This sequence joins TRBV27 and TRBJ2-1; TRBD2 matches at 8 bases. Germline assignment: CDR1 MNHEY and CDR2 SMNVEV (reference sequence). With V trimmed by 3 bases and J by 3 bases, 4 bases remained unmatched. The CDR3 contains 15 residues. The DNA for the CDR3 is TGTGCCAGCAGTTTCCCGGGGGGGGGCTACAATGAGCAGTTCTTC. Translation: CASSFPGGGYNEQFF.

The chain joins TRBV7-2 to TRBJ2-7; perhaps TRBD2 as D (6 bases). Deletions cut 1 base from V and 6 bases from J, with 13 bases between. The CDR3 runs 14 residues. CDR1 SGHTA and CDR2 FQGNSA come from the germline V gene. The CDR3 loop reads CASSLDGGYGEQYV. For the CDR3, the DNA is TGTGCCAGCAGCTTAGACGGGGGATACGGCGAGCAGTACGTC.

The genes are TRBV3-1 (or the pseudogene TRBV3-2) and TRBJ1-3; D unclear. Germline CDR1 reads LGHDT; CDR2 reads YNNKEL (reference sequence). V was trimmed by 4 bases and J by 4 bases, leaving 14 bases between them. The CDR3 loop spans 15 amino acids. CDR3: CASSPPLSSGNTIYF. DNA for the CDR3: TGTGCCAGCAGCCCTCCACTGAGTTCGGGAAACACCATATATTTT.

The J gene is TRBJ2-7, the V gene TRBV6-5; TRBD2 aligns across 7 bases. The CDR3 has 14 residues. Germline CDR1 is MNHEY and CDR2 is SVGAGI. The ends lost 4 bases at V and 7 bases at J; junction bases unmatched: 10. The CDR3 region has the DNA TGTGCCAGCAGTTTGGAGGGACTATTTCATGAGCAGTACTTC. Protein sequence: CASSLEGLFHEQYF.